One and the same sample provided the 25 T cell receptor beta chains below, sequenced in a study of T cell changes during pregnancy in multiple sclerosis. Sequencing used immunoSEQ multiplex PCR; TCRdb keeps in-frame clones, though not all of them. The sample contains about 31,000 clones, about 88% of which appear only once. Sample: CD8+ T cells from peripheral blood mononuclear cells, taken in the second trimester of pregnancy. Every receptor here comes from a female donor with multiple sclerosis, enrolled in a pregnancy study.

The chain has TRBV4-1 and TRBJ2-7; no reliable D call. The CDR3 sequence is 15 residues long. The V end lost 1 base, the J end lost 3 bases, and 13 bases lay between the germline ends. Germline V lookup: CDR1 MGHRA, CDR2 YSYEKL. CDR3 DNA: TGCGCCAGCAGCCAAGGGTCGTCCGGAGACTACGAGCAGTACTTC. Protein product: CASSQGSSGDYEQYF.

The CDR3 DNA sequence: TGCGCCAGCAGCCAAGACCCGGCCAGGGAATACGAGCAGTACTTC. It yields the protein CASSQDPAREYEQYF. The genes are TRBV4-3 and TRBJ2-7, with a tentative D call TRBD1 (5 bases). The germline V gene has CDR1 LGHNA and CDR2 YSLEER. This CDR3 comprises 15 residues. Trimming left V 0 bases short and J 4 bases short, with 13 bases between.

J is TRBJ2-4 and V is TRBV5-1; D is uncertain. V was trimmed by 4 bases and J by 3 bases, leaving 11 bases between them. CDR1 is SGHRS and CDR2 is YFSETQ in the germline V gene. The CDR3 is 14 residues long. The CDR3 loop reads CASSPPWSKNIQYF. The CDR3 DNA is TGCGCCAGCAGCCCCCCTTGGAGCAAAAACATTCAGTACTTC.

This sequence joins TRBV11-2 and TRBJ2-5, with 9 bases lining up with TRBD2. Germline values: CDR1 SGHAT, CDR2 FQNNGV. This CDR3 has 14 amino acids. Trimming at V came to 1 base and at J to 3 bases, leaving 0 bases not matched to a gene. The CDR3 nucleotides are TGTGCCAGCAGCTTAGGGACTAGCGAAGAGACCCAGTACTTC. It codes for CASSLGTSEETQYF.

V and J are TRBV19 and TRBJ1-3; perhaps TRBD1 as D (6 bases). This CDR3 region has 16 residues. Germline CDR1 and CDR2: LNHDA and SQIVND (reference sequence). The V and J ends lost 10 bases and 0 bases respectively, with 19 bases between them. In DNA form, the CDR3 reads TGTGCCACCTCGGGGGGCAGGGCCGTCTCTGGAAACACCATATATTTT. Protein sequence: CATSGGRAVSGNTIYF.

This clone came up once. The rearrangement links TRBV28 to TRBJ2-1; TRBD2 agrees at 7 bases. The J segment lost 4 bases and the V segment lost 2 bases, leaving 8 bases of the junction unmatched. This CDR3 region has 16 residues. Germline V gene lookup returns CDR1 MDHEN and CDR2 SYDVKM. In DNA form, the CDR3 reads TGTGCCAGCAGTTTAGGCCCTCGGGAGGTTTACAATGAGCAGTTCTTC. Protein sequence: CASSLGPREVYNEQFF.

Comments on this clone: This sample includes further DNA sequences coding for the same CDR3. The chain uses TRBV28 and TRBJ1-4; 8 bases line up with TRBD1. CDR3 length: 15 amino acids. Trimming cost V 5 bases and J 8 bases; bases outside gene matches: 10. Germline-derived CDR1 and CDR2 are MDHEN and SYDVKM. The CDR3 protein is CASSPGQGAGEKLFF. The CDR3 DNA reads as TGTGCCAGCAGTCCCGGACAGGGAGCCGGAGAAAAACTGTTTTTT.

CDR3 protein: CASSLRGTSAYNEQFF. DNA of the CDR3: TGTGCCAGCAGTTTACGGGGGACTAGCGCCTACAATGAGCAGTTCTTC. The chain joins TRBV27 to TRBJ2-1; 10 bases agree with TRBD2. The CDR3 runs to 16 residues. The germline V gene encodes CDR1 MNHEY and CDR2 SMNVEV (reference sequence). V shed 2 bases, J shed 2 bases, and the junction held 3 bases outside the gene matches.

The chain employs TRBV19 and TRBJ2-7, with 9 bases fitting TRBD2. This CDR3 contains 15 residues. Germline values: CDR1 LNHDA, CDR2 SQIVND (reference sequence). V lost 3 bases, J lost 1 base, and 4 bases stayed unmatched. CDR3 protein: CASSIYSGGSYEQYF. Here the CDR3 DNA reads TGTGCCAGTAGTATTTATAGCGGGGGTTCCTACGAGCAGTACTTC.

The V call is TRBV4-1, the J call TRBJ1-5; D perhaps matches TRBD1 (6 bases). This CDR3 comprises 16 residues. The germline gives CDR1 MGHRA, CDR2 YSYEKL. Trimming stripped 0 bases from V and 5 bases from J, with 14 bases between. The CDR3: CASSQDVETGYQPQHF. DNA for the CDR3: TGCGCCAGCAGCCAAGACGTAGAGACAGGATATCAGCCCCAGCATTTT.

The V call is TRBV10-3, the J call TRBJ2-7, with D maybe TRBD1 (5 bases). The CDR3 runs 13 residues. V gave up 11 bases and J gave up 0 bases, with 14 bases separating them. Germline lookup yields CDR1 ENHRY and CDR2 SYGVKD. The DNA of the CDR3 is TGTGCCCTCCCTACAGGCATCTCCTACGAGCAGTACTTC. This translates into CALPTGISYEQYF.

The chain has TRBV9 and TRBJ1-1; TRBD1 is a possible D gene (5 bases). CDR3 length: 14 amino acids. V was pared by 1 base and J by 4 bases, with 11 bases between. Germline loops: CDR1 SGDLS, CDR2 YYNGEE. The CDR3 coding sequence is TGTGCCAGCAGCGTATATGACGGGGGCACTGAAGCTTTCTTT. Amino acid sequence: CASSVYDGGTEAFF.

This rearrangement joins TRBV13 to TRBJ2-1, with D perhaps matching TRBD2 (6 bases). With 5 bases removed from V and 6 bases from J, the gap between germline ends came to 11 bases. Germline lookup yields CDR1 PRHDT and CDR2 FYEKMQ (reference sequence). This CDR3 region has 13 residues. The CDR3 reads CASSPGLPNEQFF. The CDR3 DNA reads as TGTGCCAGCAGCCCGGGACTCCCCAATGAGCAGTTCTTC.

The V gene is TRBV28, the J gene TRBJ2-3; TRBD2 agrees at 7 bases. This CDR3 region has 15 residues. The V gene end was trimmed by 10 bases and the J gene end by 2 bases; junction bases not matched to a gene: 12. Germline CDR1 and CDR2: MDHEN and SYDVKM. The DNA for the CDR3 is TGTGCCACAAACCCTGGACTAGAGGTCACAGATACGCAGTATTTT. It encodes CATNPGLEVTDTQYF.

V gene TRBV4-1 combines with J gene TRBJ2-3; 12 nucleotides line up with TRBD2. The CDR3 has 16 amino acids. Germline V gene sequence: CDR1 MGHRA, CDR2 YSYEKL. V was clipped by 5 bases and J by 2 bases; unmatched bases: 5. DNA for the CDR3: TGCGCCAGCAGCTTAAGGACTAGCGGGAACACAGATACGCAGTATTTT. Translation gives CASSLRTSGNTDTQYF.

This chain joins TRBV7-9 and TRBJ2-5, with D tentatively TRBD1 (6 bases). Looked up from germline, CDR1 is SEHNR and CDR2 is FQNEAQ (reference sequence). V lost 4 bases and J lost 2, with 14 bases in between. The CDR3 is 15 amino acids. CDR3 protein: CASSSPEDSQETQYF. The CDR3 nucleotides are TGTGCCAGCAGCTCCCCGGAGGACAGTCAAGAGACCCAGTACTTC. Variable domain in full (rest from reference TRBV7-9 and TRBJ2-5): DTGVSQNPRHKITKRGQNVTFRCDPISEHNRLYWYRQTLGQGPEFLTYFQNEAQLEKSRLLSDRFSAERPKGSFSTLEIQRTEQGDSAMYLCASSSPEDSQETQYFGPGTRLLVL.

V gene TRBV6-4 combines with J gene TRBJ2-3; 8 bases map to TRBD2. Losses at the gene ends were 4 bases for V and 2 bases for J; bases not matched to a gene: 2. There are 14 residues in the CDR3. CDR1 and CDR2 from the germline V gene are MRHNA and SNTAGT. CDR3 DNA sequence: TGTGCCAGCAGTGCGGGAGGGCACACAGATACGCAGTATTTT. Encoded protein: CASSAGGHTDTQYF.

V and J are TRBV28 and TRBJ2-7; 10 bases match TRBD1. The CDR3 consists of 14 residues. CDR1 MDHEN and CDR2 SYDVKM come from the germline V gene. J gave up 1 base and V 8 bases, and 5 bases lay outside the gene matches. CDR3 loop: CASSRQGASYEQYF. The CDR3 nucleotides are TGTGCCAGCTCTCGACAGGGGGCTTCCTACGAGCAGTACTTC.

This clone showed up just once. Here the CDR3 reads CASSQGEETGELFF. The CDR3 coding sequence is TGCGCCAGCAGCCAAGGAGAGGAAACCGGGGAGCTGTTTTTT. The rearrangement uses TRBV4-3 and TRBJ2-2; no firm D call. V was trimmed by 1 base and J by 5 bases, leaving 8 bases between them. This CDR3 is 14 amino acids long. Germline CDR1 LGHNA, CDR2 YSLEER.

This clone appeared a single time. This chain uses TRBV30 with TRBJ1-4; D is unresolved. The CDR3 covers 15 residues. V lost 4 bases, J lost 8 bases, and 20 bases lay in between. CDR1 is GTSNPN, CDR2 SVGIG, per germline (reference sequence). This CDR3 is CAWKNPGPESEKLFF. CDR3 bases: TGTGCCTGGAAGAACCCGGGTCCCGAGAGCGAAAAACTGTTTTTT.

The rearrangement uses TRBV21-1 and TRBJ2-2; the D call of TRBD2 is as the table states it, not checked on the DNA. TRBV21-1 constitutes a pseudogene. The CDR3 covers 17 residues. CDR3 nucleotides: TGTGCCAGCAGCAGTGCCCTAGCGGTATCGAACACCGGGGAGCTGTTTTTT. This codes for CASSSALAVSNTGELFF.

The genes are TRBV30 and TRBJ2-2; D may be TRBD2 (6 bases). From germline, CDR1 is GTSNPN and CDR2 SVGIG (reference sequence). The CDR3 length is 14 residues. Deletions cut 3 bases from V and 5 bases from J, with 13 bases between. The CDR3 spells CAWRSAGRTGELFF. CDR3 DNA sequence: TGTGCCTGGAGGTCGGCGGGACGAACCGGGGAGCTGTTTTTT.

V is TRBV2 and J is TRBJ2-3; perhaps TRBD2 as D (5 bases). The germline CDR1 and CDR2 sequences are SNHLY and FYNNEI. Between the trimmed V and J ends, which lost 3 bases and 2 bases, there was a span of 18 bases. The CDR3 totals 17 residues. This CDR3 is CASSDATDSAPTDTQYF. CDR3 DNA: TGTGCCAGCAGTGACGCTACGGATAGCGCACCCACAGATACGCAGTATTTT. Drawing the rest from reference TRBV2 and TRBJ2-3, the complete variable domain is EPEVTQTPSHQVTQMGQEVILRCVPISNHLYFYWYRQILGQKVEFLVSFYNNEISEKSEIFDDQFSVERPDGSNFTLKIRSTKLEDSAMYFCASSDATDSAPTDTQYFGPGTRLTVL.

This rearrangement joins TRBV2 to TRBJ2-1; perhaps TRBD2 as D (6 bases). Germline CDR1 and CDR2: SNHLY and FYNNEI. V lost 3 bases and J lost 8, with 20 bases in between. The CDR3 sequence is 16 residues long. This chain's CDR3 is CASSETQTSPVDEQFF. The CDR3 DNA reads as TGTGCCAGCAGTGAGACCCAAACTAGCCCCGTAGATGAGCAGTTCTTC.

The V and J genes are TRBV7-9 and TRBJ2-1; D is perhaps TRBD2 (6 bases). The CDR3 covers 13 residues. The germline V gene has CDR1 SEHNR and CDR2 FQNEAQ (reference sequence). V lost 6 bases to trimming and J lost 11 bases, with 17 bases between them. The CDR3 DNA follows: TGTGCCAGCAGACCGGGACTCGAAAGCCAGCAGTTCTTC. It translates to CASRPGLESQQFF.